This TCR beta chain came from a study of blood T cell repertoires in COVID-19. Germline loops: CDR1 SEHNR, CDR2 FQNEAQ (reference sequence). V was pared by 1 base and J by 7 bases, with 10 bases between. CDR3 length: 13 amino acids. Profiling relied on immunoSEQ multiplex PCR, and the TCRdb table lists in-frame clones only, not all of them. The table lists approximately 11,000 clones, 70% to 85% of them singletons. This sequence originates from a man aged 60 to 69 with COVID-19, enrolled during active disease. The chain is built from TRBV7-9 and TRBJ1-2, with TRBD1 as a possible D gene (6 bases). Sequenced: peripheral blood. In DNA form, the CDR3 reads TGTGCCAGCAGCTTAGACAGGGTGGCTGGCTACACCTTC. It encodes CASSLDRVAGYTF.